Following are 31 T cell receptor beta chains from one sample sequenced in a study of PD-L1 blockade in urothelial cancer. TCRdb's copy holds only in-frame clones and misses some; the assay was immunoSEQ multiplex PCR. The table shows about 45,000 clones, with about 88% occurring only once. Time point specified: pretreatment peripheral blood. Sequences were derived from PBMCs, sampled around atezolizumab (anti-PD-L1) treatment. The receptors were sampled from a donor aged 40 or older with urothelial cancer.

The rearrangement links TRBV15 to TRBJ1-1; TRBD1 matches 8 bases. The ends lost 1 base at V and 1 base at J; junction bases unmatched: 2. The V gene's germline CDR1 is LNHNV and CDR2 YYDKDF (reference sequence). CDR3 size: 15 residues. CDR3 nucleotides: TGTGCCACCAGCAGAGGCGGGACAGGGAACACTGAAGCTTTCTTT. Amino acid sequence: CATSRGGTGNTEAFF.

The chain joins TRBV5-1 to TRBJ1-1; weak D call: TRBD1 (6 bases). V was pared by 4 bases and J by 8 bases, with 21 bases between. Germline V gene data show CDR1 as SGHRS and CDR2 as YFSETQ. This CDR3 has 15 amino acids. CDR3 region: CASSPTFGTPSEAFF. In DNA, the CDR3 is TGCGCCAGCAGCCCAACGTTTGGGACACCCTCAGAAGCTTTCTTT.

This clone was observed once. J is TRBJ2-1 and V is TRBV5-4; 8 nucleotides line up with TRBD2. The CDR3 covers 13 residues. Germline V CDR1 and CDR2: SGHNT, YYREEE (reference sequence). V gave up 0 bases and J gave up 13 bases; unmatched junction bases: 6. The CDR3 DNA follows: TGTGCCAGCAGCTTGGCCGGGGGGGACACCCAGTTCTTC. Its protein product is CASSLAGGDTQFF.

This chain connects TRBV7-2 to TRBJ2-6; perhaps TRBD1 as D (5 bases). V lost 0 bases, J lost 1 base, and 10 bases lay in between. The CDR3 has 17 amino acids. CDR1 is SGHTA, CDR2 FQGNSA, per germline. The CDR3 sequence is CASSLAGRSSGANVLTF. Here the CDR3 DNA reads TGTGCCAGCAGCTTAGCGGGGCGATCTTCTGGGGCCAACGTCCTGACTTTC. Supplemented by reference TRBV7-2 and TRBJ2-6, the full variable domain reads GAGVSQSPSNKVTEKGKDVELRCDPISGHTALYWYRQSLGQGLEFLIYFQGNSAPDKSGLPSDRFSAERTGGSVSTLTIQRTQQEDSAVYLCASSLAGRSSGANVLTFGAGSRLTVL.

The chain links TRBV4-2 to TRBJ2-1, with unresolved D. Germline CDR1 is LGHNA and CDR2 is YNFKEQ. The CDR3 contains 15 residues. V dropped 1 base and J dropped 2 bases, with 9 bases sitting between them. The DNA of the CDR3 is TGTGCCAGCAGCCAAGCGCTAGTCCCCTACAATGAGCAGTTCTTC. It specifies CASSQALVPYNEQFF.

The CDR3: CASSVGAGGAYNEQFF. Here the CDR3 DNA reads TGTGCCAGCAGCGTAGGGGCGGGAGGCGCCTACAATGAGCAGTTCTTC. The chain carries TRBV9 and TRBJ2-1; 8 bases are a match to TRBD2. There are 16 residues in the CDR3. CDR1 SGDLS and CDR2 YYNGEE come from the germline V gene. The ends lost 0 bases at V and 2 bases at J; junction bases unmatched: 4.

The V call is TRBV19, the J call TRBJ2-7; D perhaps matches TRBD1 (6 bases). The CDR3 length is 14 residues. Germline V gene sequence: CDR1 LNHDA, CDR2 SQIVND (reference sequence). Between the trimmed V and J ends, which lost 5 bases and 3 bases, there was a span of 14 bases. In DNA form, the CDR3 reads TGTGCCAGTAGTCCCCAGGGGTTTGGCTACGAGCAGTACTTC. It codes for CASSPQGFGYEQYF.

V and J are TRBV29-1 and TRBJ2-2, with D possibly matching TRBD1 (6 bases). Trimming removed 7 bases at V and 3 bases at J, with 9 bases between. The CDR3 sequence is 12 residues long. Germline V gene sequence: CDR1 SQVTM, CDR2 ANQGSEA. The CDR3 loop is CSARGHTGELFF. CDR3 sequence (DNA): TGCAGCGCCAGGGGTCACACCGGGGAGCTGTTTTTT.

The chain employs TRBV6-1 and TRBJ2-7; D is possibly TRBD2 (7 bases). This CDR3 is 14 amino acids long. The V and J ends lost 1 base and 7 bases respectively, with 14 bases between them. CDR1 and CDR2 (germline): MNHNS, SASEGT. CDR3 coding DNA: TGTGCCAGCAGTGAAGTGGGGGGGCGTGGGGAGCAGTACTTC. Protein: CASSEVGGRGEQYF.

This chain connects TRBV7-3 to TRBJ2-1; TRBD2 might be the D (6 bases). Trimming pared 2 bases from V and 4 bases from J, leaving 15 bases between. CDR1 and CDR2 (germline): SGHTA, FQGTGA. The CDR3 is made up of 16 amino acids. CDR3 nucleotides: TGTGCCAGCAGCTTAGGGGGGTCTTTGGGTTACAATGAGCAGTTCTTC. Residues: CASSLGGSLGYNEQFF.

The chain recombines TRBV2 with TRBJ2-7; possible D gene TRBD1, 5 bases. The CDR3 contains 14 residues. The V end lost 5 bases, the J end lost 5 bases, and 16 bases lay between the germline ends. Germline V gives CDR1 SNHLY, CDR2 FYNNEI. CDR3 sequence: CASSWGGPGNEQYF. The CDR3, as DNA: TGTGCCAGCAGTTGGGGCGGTCCTGGGAACGAGCAGTACTTC.

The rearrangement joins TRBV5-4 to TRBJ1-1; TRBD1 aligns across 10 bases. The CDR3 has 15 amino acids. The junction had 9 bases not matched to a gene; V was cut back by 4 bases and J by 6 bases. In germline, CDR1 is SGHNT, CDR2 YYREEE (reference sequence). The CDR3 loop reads CASSPSLDRGAEAFF. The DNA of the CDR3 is TGTGCCAGCAGCCCTAGCCTGGACAGGGGGGCTGAAGCTTTCTTT.

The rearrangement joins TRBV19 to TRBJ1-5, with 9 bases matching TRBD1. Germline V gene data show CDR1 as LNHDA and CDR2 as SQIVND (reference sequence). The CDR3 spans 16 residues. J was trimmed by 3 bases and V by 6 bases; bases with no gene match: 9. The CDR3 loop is CASSPDRGALNQPQHF. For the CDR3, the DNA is TGTGCCAGTAGCCCGGACAGGGGAGCCCTCAATCAGCCCCAGCATTTT.

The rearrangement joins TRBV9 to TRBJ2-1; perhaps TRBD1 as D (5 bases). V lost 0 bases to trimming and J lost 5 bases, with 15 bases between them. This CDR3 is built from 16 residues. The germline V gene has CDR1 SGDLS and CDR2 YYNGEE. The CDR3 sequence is CASSVGSGHVNNEQFF. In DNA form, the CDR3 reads TGTGCCAGCAGCGTAGGATCTGGACACGTGAACAATGAGCAGTTCTTC. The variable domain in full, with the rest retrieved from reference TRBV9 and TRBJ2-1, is DSGVTQTPKHLITATGQRVTLRCSPRSGDLSVYWYQQSLDQGLQFLIQYYNGEERAKGNILERFSAQQFPDLHSELNLSSLELGDSALYFCASSVGSGHVNNEQFFGPGTRLTVL.

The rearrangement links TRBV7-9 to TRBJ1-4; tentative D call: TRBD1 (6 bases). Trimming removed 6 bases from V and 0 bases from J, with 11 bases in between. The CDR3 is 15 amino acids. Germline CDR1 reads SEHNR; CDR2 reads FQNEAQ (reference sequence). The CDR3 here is CASSQGGSTNEKLFF. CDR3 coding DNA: TGTGCCAGCAGTCAAGGGGGTTCAACTAATGAAAAACTGTTTTTT.

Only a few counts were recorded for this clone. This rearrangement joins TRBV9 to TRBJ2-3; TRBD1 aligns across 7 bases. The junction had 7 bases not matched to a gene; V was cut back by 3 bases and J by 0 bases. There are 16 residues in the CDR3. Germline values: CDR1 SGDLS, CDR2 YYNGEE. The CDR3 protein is CASSGPRGQSTDTQYF. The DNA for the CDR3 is TGTGCCAGCAGCGGACCTAGGGGGCAGAGCACAGATACGCAGTATTTT.

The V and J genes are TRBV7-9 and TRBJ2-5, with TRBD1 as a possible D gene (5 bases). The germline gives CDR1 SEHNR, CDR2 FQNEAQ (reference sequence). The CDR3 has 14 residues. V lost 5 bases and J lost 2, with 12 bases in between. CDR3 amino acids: CASSPGLRQETQYF. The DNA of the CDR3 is TGTGCCAGCAGCCCAGGGTTACGGCAAGAGACCCAGTACTTC.

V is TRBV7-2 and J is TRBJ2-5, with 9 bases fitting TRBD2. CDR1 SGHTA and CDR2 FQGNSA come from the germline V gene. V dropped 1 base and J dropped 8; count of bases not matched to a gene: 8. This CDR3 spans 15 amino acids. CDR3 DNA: TGTGCCAGCAGCTTAGGGGAAACTAGCGGGCGAACCCAGTACTTC. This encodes CASSLGETSGRTQYF.

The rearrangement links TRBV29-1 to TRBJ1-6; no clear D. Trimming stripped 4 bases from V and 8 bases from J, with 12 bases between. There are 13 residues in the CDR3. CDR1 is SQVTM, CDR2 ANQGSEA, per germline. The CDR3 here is CSVGEQLDSPLHF. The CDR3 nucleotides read TGCAGCGTTGGTGAACAATTGGATTCACCCCTCCACTTT.

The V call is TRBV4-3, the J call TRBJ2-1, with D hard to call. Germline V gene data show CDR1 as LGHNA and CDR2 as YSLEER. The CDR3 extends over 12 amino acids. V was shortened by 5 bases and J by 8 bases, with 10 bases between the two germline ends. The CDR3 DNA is TGCGCCAGCAGCGCGGCGCCGTATGAGCAGTTCTTC. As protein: CASSAAPYEQFF.

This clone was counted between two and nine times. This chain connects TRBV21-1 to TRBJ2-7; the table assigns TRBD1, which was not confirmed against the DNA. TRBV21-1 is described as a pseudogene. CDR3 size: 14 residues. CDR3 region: CASSRTGGAYEQYF. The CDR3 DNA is TGTGCCAGCAGCCGGACAGGGGGCGCCTACGAGCAGTACTTC.

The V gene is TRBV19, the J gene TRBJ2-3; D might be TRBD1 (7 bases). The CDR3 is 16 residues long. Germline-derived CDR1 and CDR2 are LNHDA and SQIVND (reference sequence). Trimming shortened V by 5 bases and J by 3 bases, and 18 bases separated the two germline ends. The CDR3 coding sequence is TGTGCCAGTAGTTCACCCAGGGGGGTCCTGACAGATACGCAGTATTTT. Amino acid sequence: CASSSPRGVLTDTQYF.

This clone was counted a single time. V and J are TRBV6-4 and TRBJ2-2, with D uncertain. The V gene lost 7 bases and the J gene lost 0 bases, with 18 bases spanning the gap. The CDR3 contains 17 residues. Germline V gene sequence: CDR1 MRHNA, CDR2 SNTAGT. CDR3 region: CASTPSDASANTGELFF. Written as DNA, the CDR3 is TGTGCCAGCACCCCATCTGATGCGAGCGCGAACACCGGGGAGCTGTTTTTT.

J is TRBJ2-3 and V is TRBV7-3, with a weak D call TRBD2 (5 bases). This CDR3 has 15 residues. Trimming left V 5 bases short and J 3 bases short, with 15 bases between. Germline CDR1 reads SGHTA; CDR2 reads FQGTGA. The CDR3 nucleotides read TGTGCCAGCAGCCCTCTAGTTGGGGAGACAGATACGCAGTATTTT. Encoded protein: CASSPLVGETDTQYF.

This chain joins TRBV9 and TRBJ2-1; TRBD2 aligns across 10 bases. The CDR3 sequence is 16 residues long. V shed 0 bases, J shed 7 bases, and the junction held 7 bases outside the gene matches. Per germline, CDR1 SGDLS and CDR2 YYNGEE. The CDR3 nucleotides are TGTGCCAGCAGCGTAGCCAGCGGGAGGGCCGGTAATGAGCAGTTCTTC. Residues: CASSVASGRAGNEQFF.

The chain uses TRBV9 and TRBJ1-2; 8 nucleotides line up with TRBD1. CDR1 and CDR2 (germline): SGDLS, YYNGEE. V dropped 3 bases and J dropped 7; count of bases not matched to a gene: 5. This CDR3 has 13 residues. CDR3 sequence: CASSGRTGFGYTF. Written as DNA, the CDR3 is TGTGCCAGCAGCGGGCGGACAGGGTTTGGCTACACCTTC.

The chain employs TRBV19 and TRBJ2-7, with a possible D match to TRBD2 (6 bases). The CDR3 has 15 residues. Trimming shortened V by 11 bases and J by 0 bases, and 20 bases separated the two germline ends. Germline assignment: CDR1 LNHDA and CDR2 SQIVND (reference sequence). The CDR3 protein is CAAAAGQGSSYEQYF. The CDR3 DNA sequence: TGTGCCGCAGCGGCGGGGCAGGGTAGCTCCTACGAGCAGTACTTC.

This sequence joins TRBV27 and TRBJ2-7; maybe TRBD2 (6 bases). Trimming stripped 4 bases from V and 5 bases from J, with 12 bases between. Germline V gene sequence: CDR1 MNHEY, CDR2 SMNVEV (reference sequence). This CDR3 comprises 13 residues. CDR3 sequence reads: CASSSSGRHEQYF. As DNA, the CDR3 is TGTGCCAGCAGTTCCTCGGGGAGGCACGAGCAGTACTTC.

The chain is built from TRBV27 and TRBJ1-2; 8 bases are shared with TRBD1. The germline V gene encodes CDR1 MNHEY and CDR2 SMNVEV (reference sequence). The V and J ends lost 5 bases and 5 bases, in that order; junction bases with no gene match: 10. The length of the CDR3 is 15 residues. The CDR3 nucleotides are TGTGCCAGCAGTATTGGGACAGGTGAAGGGTATGGCTACACCTTC. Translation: CASSIGTGEGYGYTF.

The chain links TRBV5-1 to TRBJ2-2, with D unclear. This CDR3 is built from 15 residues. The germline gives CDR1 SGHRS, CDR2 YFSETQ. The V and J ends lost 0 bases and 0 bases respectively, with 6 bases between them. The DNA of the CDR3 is TGCGCCAGCAGCTTGGCGGTGGCGAACACCGGGGAGCTGTTTTTT. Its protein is CASSLAVANTGELFF.

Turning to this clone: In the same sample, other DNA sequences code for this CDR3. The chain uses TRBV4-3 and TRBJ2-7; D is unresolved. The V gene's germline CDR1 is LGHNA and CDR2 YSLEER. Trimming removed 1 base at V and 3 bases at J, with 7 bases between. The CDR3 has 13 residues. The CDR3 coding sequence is TGCGCCAGCAGCCAAGCCCCAGGCTACGAGCAGTACTTC. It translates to CASSQAPGYEQYF.